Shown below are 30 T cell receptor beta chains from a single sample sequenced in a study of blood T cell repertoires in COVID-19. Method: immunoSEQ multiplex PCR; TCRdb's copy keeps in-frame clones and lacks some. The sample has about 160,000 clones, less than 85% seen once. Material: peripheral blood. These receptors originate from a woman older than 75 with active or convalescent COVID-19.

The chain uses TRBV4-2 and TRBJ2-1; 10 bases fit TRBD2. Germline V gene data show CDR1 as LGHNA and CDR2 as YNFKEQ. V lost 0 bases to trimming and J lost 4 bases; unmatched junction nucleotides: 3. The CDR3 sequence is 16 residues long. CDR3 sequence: CASSQEPAGGYNEQFF. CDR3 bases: TGTGCCAGCAGCCAAGAACCAGCGGGAGGGTACAATGAGCAGTTCTTC.

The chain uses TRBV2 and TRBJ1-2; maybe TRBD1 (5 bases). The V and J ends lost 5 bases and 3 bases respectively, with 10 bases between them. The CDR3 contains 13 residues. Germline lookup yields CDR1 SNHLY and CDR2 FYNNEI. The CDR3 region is CASSLGEDYGYTF. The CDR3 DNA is TGTGCCAGCAGTCTGGGGGAGGACTATGGCTACACCTTC. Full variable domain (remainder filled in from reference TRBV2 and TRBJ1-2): EPEVTQTPSHQVTQMGQEVILRCVPISNHLYFYWYRQILGQKVEFLVSFYNNEISEKSEIFDDQFSVERPDGSNFTLKIRSTKLEDSAMYFCASSLGEDYGYTFGSGTRLTVV.

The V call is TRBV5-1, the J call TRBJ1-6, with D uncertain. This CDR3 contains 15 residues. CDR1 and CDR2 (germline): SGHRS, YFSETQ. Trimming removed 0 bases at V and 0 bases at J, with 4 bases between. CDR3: CASSLGSSYNSPLHF. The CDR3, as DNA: TGCGCCAGCAGCTTGGGGAGCTCCTATAATTCACCCCTCCACTTT.

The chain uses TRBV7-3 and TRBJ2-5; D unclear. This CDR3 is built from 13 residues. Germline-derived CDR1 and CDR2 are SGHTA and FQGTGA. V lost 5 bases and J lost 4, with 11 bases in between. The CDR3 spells CASSPSAGETQYF. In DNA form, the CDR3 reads TGTGCCAGCAGCCCTTCGGCAGGAGAGACCCAGTACTTC.

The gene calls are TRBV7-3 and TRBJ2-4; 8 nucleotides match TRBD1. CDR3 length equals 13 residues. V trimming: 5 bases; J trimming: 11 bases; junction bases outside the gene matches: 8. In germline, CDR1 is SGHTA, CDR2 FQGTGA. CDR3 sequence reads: CASSPGQGTFQYF. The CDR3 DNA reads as TGTGCCAGCAGCCCAGGACAGGGTACTTTTCAGTACTTC.

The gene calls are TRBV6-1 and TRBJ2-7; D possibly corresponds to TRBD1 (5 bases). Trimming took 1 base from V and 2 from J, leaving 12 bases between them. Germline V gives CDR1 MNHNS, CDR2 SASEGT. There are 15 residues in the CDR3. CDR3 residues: CASSEGRQDTYEQYF. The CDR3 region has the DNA TGTGCCAGCAGTGAAGGTCGGCAGGACACCTACGAGCAGTACTTC.

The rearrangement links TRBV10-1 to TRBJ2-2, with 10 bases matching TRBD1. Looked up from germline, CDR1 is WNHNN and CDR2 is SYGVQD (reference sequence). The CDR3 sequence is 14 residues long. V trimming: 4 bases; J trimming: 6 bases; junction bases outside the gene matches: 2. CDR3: CASSGQGAAGELFF. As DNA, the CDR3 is TGCGCCAGCAGTGGACAGGGGGCGGCCGGGGAGCTGTTTTTT.

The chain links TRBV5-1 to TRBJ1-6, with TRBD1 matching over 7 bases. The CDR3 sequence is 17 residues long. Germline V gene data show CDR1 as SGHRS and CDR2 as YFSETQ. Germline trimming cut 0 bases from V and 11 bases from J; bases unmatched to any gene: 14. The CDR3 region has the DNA TGCGCCAGCAGCTTGGGGAAACGACAGGGAAGCAATGCACCCCTCCACTTT. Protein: CASSLGKRQGSNAPLHF.

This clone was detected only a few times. The CDR3 region is CASRPGTSSEQFF. The CDR3 DNA follows: TGTGCCAGCAGACCCGGGACTAGCAGTGAGCAGTTCTTC. This chain connects TRBV12-1 to TRBJ2-1; TRBD2, the table's D call, lacks a check against the DNA. TRBV12-1 is marked as a pseudogene. The CDR3 is made up of 13 amino acids.

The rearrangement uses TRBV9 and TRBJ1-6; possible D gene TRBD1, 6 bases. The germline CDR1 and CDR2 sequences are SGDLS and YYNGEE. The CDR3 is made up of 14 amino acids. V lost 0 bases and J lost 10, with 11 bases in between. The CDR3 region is CASSVGGGRSPLHF. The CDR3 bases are TGTGCCAGCAGCGTAGGAGGGGGACGGTCACCCCTCCACTTT.

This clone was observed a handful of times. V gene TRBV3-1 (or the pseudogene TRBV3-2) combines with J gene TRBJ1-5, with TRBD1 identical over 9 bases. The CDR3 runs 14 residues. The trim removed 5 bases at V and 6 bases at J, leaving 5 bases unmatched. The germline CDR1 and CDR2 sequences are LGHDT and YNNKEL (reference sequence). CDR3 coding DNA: TGTGCCAGCAGCTGGGGACAGGGAAGTCAGCCCCAGCATTTT. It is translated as CASSWGQGSQPQHF.

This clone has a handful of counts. CDR3 sequence reads: CASSYTSLREAEQYF. The CDR3 DNA follows: TGTGCCAGCAGCTACACTAGTTTGCGGGAGGCAGAGCAGTACTTC. The V gene is TRBV5-6, the J gene TRBJ2-7, with 8 nucleotides matching TRBD2. Germline loops: CDR1 SGHDT, CDR2 YYEEEE. The CDR3 sequence is 15 residues long. V shed 3 bases and J 7 bases; nucleotides not matched to a gene: 12.

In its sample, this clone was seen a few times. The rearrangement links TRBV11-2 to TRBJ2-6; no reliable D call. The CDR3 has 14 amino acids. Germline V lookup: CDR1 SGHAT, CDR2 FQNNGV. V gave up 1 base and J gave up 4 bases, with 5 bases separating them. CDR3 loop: CASSLGPGANVLTF. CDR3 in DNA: TGTGCCAGCAGCTTAGGGCCCGGGGCCAACGTCCTGACTTTC. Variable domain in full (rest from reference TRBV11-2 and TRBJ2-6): EAGVAQSPRYKIIEKRQSVAFWCNPISGHATLYWYQQILGQGPKLLIQFQNNGVVDDSQLPKDRFSAERLKGVDSTLKIQPAKLEDSAVYLCASSLGPGANVLTFGAGSRLTVL.

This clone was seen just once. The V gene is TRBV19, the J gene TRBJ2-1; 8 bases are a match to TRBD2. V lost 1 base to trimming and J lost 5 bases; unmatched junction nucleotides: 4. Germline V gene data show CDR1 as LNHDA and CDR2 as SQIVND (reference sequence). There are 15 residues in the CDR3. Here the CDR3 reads CASSIGTSFNNEQFF. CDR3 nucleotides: TGTGCCAGTAGTATAGGGACTAGCTTCAACAATGAGCAGTTCTTC.

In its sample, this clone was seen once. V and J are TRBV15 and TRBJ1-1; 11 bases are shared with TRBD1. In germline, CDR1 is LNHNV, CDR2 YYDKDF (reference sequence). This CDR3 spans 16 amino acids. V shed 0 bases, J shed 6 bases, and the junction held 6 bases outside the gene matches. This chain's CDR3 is CATSRDIVGQGAEAFF. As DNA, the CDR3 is TGTGCCACCAGCAGAGATATCGTGGGACAGGGGGCTGAAGCTTTCTTT.

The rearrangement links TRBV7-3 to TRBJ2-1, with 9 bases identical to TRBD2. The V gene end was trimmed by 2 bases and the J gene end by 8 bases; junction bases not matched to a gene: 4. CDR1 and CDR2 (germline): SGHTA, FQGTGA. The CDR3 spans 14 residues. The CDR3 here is CASSLGGRADEQFF. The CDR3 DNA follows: TGTGCCAGCAGCTTAGGCGGGAGGGCCGATGAGCAGTTCTTC. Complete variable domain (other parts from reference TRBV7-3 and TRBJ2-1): GAGVSQTPSNKVTEKGKYVELRCDPISGHTALYWYRQSLGQGPEFLIYFQGTGAADDSGLPNDRFFAVRPEGSVSTLKIQRTERGDSAVYLCASSLGGRADEQFFGPGTRLTVL.

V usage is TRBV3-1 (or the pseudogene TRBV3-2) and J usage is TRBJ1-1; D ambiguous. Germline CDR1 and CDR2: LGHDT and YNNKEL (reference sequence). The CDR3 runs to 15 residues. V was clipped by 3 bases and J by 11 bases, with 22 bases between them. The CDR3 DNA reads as TGTGCCAGCAGCCAGAGGGCAGGCGACCGAGGTGGGGCTTTCTTT. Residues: CASSQRAGDRGGAFF.

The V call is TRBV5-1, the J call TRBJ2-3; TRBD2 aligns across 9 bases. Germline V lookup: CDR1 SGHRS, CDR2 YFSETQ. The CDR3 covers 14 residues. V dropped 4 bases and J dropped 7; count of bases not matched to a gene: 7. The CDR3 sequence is CASSPGTSWNTQYF. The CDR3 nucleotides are TGCGCCAGCAGCCCCGGGACTAGCTGGAATACGCAGTATTTT.

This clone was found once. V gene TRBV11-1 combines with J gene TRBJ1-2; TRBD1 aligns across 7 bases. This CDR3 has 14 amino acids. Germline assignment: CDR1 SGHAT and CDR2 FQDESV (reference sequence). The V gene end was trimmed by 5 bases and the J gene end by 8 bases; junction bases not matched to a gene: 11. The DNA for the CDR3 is TGTGCCAGCAGCCTTGACAGGGACGGCCGGGGCTACACCTTC. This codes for CASSLDRDGRGYTF.

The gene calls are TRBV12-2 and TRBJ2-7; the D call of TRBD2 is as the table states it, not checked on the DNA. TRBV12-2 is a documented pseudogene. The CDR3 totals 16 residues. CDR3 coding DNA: TGTGCAAGTCGTGACCCTCCATTGGGAGTTAACTACGAGCAGTACTTC. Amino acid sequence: CASRDPPLGVNYEQYF.

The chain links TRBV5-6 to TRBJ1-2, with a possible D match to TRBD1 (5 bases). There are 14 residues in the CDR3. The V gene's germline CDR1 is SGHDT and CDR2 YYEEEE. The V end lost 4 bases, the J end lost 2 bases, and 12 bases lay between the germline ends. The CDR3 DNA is TGTGCCAGCAGCGACTTAAGACAGAACTATGGCTACACCTTC. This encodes CASSDLRQNYGYTF. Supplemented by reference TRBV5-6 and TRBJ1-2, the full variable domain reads DAGVTQSPTHLIKTRGQQVTLRCSPKSGHDTVSWYQQALGQGPQFIFQYYEEEERQRGNFPDRFSGHQFPNYSSELNVNALLLGDSALYLCASSDLRQNYGYTFGSGTRLTVV.

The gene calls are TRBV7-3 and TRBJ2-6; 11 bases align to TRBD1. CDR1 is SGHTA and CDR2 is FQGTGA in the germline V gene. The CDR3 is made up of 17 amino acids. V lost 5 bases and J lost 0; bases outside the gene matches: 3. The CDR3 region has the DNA TGTGCCAGCAGCCGGACAGGGGGCGGCTCTGGGGCCAACGTCCTGACTTTC. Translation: CASSRTGGGSGANVLTF. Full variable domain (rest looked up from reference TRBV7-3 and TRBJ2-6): GAGVSQTPSNKVTEKGKYVELRCDPISGHTALYWYRQSLGQGPEFLIYFQGTGAADDSGLPNDRFFAVRPEGSVSTLKIQRTERGDSAVYLCASSRTGGGSGANVLTFGAGSRLTVL.

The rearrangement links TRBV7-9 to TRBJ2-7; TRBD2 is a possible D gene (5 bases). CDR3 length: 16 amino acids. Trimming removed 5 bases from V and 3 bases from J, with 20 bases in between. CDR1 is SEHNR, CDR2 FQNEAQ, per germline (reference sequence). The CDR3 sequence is CASSQVRAEASYEQYF. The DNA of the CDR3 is TGTGCCAGCAGCCAAGTCCGAGCGGAGGCAAGCTACGAGCAGTACTTC.

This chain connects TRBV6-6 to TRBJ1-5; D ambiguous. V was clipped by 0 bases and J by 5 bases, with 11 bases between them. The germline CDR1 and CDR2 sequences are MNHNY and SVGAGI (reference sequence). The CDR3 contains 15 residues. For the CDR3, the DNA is TGTGCCAGCAGTTACTCCAATAACGGAGATCAGCCCCAGCATTTT. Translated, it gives CASSYSNNGDQPQHF.

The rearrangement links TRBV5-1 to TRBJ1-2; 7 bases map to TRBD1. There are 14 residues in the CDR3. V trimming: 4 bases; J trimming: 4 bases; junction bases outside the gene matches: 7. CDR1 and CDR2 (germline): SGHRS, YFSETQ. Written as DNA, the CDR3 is TGCGCCAGCAGCCCCCTTCAGGGGGGCTATGGCTACACCTTC. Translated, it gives CASSPLQGGYGYTF.

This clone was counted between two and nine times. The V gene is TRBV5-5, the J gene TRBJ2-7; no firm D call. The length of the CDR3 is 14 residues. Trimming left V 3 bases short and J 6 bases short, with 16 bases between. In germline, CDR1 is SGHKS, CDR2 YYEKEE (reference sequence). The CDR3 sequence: CASSYSLISAEQYF. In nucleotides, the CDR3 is TGTGCCAGCAGCTATTCCCTGATAAGCGCCGAGCAGTACTTC.

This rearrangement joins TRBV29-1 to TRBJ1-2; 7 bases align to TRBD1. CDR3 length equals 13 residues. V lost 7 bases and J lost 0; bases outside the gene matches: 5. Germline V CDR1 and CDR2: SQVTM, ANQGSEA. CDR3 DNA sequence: TGCAGCGCTAGGGACAGATCTAACTATGGCTACACCTTC. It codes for CSARDRSNYGYTF.

The CDR3 sequence is CASSPGDRGPSEKLFF. CDR3 coding DNA: TGCGCCAGCAGCCCGGGGGACAGGGGGCCAAGTGAAAAACTGTTTTTT. The J gene is TRBJ1-4, the V gene TRBV5-1, with 12 bases lining up with TRBD1. CDR1 is SGHRS, CDR2 YFSETQ, per germline. J gave up 7 bases and V 4 bases, and 8 bases lay outside the gene matches. This CDR3 region has 16 residues. Full variable domain (missing parts from reference TRBV5-1 and TRBJ1-4): KAGVTQTPRYLIKTRGQQVTLSCSPISGHRSVSWYQQTPGQGLQFLFEYFSETQRNKGNFPGRFSGRQFSNSRSEMNVSTLELGDSALYLCASSPGDRGPSEKLFFGSGTQLSVL.

In nucleotides, the CDR3 is TGTGCCAGCAGTGGTTTGGGACAGGGCTACGAGCAGTACTTC. Encoded protein: CASSGLGQGYEQYF. The J gene is TRBJ2-7, the V gene TRBV9, with 9 bases lining up with TRBD1. Trimming at V came to 5 bases and at J to 3 bases, leaving 6 bases not matched to a gene. Germline-derived CDR1 and CDR2 are SGDLS and YYNGEE. The CDR3 has 14 amino acids.

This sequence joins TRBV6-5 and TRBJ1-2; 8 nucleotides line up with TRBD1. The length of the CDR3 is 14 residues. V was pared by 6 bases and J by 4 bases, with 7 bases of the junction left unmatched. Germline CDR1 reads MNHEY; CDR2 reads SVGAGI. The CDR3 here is CASSRTGNSYGYTF. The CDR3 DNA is TGTGCCAGCAGCCGGACAGGGAATTCCTATGGCTACACCTTC.